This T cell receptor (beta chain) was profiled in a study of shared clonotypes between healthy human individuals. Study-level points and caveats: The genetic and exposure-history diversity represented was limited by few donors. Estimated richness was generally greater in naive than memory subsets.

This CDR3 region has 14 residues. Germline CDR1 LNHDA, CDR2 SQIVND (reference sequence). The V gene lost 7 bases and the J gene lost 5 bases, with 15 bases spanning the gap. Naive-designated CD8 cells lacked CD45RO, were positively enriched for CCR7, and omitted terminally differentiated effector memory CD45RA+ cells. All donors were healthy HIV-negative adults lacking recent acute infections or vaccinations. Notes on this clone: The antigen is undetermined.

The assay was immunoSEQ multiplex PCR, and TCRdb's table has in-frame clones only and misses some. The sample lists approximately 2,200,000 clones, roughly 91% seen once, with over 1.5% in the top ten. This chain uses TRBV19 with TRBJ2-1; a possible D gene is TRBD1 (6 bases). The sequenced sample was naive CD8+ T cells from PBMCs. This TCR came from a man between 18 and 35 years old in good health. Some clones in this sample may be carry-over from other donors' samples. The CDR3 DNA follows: TGTGCCAGTATCTCCTTGAGGGACAACAATGAGCAGTTCTTC. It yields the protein CASISLRDNNEQFF.